Presented here are 31 T cell receptor beta chains from one specimen sequenced in a study of T cells after yellow fever vaccination. TCRdb recomputed calls from the 5' RACE reads with MiXCR, one row per CDR3 protein. The table shows about 220,000 distinct CDR3 sequences, with approximately 3.2% occurring only once. The sample was CD4+ T cells sorted from PBMCs, taken 10 days after the yellow fever booster vaccination. The receptors were sampled from a man aged 18 to 30 who received the YFV17D yellow fever vaccine.

This clonotype was recorded at least ten times. CDR3 in amino acids: CASSLEEHQPQHF. For the CDR3, the DNA is TGTGCCAGCAGCTTAGAAGAACATCAGCCCCAGCATTTT. The rearrangement joins TRBV7-2 to TRBJ1-5; D is ambiguous. Deletions cut 1 base from V and 5 bases from J, with 6 bases between. The CDR3 extends over 13 amino acids. Germline values: CDR1 SGHTA, CDR2 FQGNSA.

This clonotype was seen ten or more times. V gene TRBV7-2 combines with J gene TRBJ1-6, with D possibly matching TRBD1 (5 bases). V was pared by 6 bases and J by 7 bases, with 10 bases between. CDR1 is SGHTA and CDR2 is FQGNSA in the germline V gene. The CDR3 length is 13 residues. DNA of the CDR3: TGTGCCAGCAGGTCACAGGCCAATTCACCCCTCCACTTT. It encodes CASRSQANSPLHF.

This clonotype was found many times. The chain has TRBV3-1 and TRBJ2-2, with TRBD2 matching 10 bases. Trimming took 4 bases from V and 4 from J; bases not matched to a gene: 6. This CDR3 contains 16 residues. The V gene's germline CDR1 is LGHDT and CDR2 YNNKEL (reference sequence). DNA for the CDR3: TGTGCCAGCAGCCTAGATAGCGGGGGGCCCACCGGGGAGCTGTTTTTT. Residues: CASSLDSGGPTGELFF.

This clonotype was found once. This may come from a read error, since a much larger clone is one base off. The V call is TRBV27, the J call TRBJ1-1, with D maybe TRBD1 (5 bases). V was trimmed by 7 bases and J by 4 bases, leaving 19 bases between them. Germline V lookup: CDR1 MNHEY, CDR2 SMNVEV (reference sequence). There are 15 residues in the CDR3. The CDR3 coding sequence is TGTGCCAGCACCCGGGGGGTGGTGATATCCACTGAAGCTTTCTTT. Its protein product is CASTRGVVISTEAFF.

This clonotype appeared many times. The chain employs TRBV3-1 and TRBJ2-3, with D possibly matching TRBD1 (6 bases). The CDR3 is 13 residues long. Trimming cost V 0 bases and J 6 bases, with 7 bases left between them. Germline CDR1 reads LGHDT; CDR2 reads YNNKEL (reference sequence). The CDR3 bases are TGTGCCAGCAGCCAAGAGGGGGCGGATACGCAGTATTTT. The encoded protein is CASSQEGADTQYF.

At least ten counts were recorded for this clonotype. The chain has TRBV12-3 or TRBV12-4 and TRBJ1-6, with D perhaps TRBD1 (6 bases). There are 15 residues in the CDR3. Trimming pared 5 bases from V and 9 bases from J, leaving 17 bases between. The CDR3 is CASSGGGSGVSPLHF. The CDR3 region has the DNA TGTGCCAGCAGTGGGGGGGGCTCAGGGGTTTCACCCCTCCACTTT.

The V and J genes are TRBV12-3 or TRBV12-4 and TRBJ2-2; TRBD1 aligns across 10 bases. V gave up 2 bases and J gave up 5 bases; unmatched junction bases: 8. The CDR3 covers 17 residues. CDR3 loop: CASSLRARQGATGELFF. As DNA, the CDR3 is TGTGCCAGCAGTTTAAGAGCCCGACAGGGGGCGACCGGGGAGCTGTTTTTT.

A few counts support this clonotype. The chain combines TRBV29-1 with TRBJ1-1, with D uncertain. The germline gives CDR1 SQVTM, CDR2 ANQGSEA. V was cut by 1 base and J by 3 bases, with 15 bases left in between. CDR3 length: 15 amino acids. CDR3 coding DNA: TGCAGCGTTGAAGCCGGGGTGGGTTCGGACACTGAAGCTTTCTTT. This codes for CSVEAGVGSDTEAFF.

This clonotype was counted at least ten times. Because the CDR3's place on the DNA is in doubt, the DNA is left out and the CDR3 is given as listed by TCRdb. J is TRBJ1-1 and V is TRBV6-5; no DNA check was done on the table's D call, TRBD1. The CDR3 is 14 amino acids in total, end residues counted. Germline lookup yields CDR1 MNHEY and CDR2 SVGAGI. The CDR3: CASSFSGPGTEAFF.

At least ten counts were recorded for this clonotype. This chain uses TRBV12-3 or TRBV12-4 with TRBJ2-6; D may be TRBD1 (6 bases). The V end was cut by 9 bases, the J end by 0 bases, with 18 bases between. The CDR3 contains 17 residues. Here the CDR3 reads CASSDSRPFSGANVLTF. CDR3 bases: TGTGCCAGTTCGGACAGCAGACCCTTCTCTGGGGCCAACGTCCTGACTTTC.

This clonotype was detected ten times or more. The chain employs TRBV7-2 and TRBJ1-1, with TRBD1 identical over 8 bases. Per the germline V gene, CDR1 is SGHTA and CDR2 is FQGNSA. The trim removed 5 bases at V and 10 bases at J, leaving 12 bases unmatched. The length of the CDR3 is 14 residues. The CDR3, as DNA: TGTGCCAGCAGCCCCCCCGGACAGGGAATTCTAGCTTTCTTT. Encoded protein: CASSPPGQGILAFF. The variable domain in full, with the rest retrieved from reference TRBV7-2 and TRBJ1-1, is GAGVSQSPSNKVTEKGKDVELRCDPISGHTALYWYRQSLGQGLEFLIYFQGNSAPDKSGLPSDRFSAERTGGSVSTLTIQRTQQEDSAVYLCASSPPGQGILAFFGQGTRLTVV.

There are many counts of this clonotype. The CDR3 loop reads CASSSPGQGDIQYF. CDR3 in DNA: TGTGCCAGCAGTTCGCCGGGACAGGGTGACATTCAGTACTTC. The genes are TRBV6-5 and TRBJ2-4; 9 bases map to TRBD1. The germline V gene encodes CDR1 MNHEY and CDR2 SVGAGI. This CDR3 is 14 amino acids long. The V and J ends lost 4 bases and 8 bases, in that order; junction bases with no gene match: 6.

The chain combines TRBV27 with TRBJ2-7; TRBD2 matches 10 bases. This CDR3 spans 14 amino acids. Germline-derived CDR1 and CDR2 are MNHEY and SMNVEV (reference sequence). J gave up 4 bases and V 7 bases, and 7 bases lay outside the gene matches. The CDR3: CASTERGGLYEQYV. The CDR3 DNA sequence: TGTGCCAGCACTGAGCGGGGGGGCCTTTACGAGCAGTACGTC.

In this sample, this clonotype turned up many times. The V gene is TRBV7-3, the J gene TRBJ2-3; 12 nucleotides agree with TRBD2. Germline lookup yields CDR1 SGHTA and CDR2 FQGTGA. The junction had 5 bases not matched to a gene; V was cut back by 5 bases and J by 5 bases. The CDR3 is 15 residues long. The CDR3 DNA is TGTGCCAGCAGCCCACTAGCGGGGGGCGGAGATACGCAGTATTTT. It is translated as CASSPLAGGGDTQYF. The full variable domain, with the rest looked up from reference TRBV7-3 and TRBJ2-3, is GAGVSQTPSNKVTEKGKYVELRCDPISGHTALYWYRQSLGQGPEFLIYFQGTGAADDSGLPNDRFFAVRPEGSVSTLKIQRTERGDSAVYLCASSPLAGGGDTQYFGPGTRLTVL.

The CDR3 DNA follows: TGCGCCAGCAGCTTGCATAGCGGGGGGACAGGGGAGACCCAGTACTTC. Translating gives CASSLHSGGTGETQYF. The chain links TRBV5-1 to TRBJ2-5; D is possibly TRBD2 (10 bases). In germline, CDR1 is SGHRS, CDR2 YFSETQ. The CDR3 loop spans 16 amino acids. The ends were cut back, 1 base at V and 5 bases at J, with 18 bases in the middle. The variable domain in full, completed from reference TRBV5-1 and TRBJ2-5, reads KAGVTQTPRYLIKTRGQQVTLSCSPISGHRSVSWYQQTPGQGLQFLFEYFSETQRNKGNFPGRFSGRQFSNSRSEMNVSTLELGDSALYLCASSLHSGGTGETQYFGPGTRLLVL.

CDR3: CASSGGGSTEAFF. The CDR3 coding sequence is TGTGCCAGCAGTGGGGGTGGGAGCACTGAAGCTTTCTTT. The gene calls are TRBV12-3 or TRBV12-4 and TRBJ1-1, with TRBD1 as a possible D gene (5 bases). Trimming stripped 5 bases from V and 4 bases from J, with 11 bases between. There are 13 residues in the CDR3.

The V call is TRBV7-3, the J call TRBJ2-1; D is uncertain. The V and J ends lost 5 bases and 7 bases respectively, with 15 bases between them. Germline V gene sequence: CDR1 SGHTA, CDR2 FQGTGA. The CDR3 is 14 residues long. CDR3 protein: CASSAWGGPNEQFF. For the CDR3, the DNA is TGTGCCAGCAGCGCATGGGGTGGACCTAATGAGCAGTTCTTC.

This clonotype has a count of ten or more. The chain combines TRBV5-1 with TRBJ2-4; maybe TRBD1 (6 bases). Deletions cut 2 bases from V and 0 bases from J, with 12 bases between. There are 16 residues in the CDR3. CDR1 and CDR2 (germline): SGHRS, YFSETQ. CDR3 coding DNA: TGCGCCAGCAGCTTACCGGGACACCTAGCCAAAAACATTCAGTACTTC. This sequence encodes CASSLPGHLAKNIQYF.

This chain connects TRBV30 to TRBJ1-5, with no clear D. Trimming left V 4 bases short and J 6 bases short, with 13 bases between. This CDR3 is built from 13 residues. Germline assignment: CDR1 GTSNPN and CDR2 SVGIG (reference sequence). CDR3 sequence reads: CAWNAAASQPQHF. The CDR3 nucleotides are TGTGCCTGGAATGCCGCGGCCAGTCAGCCCCAGCATTTT.

This clonotype has more than one count but fewer than ten. V and J are TRBV5-1 and TRBJ1-1; 9 nucleotides match TRBD1. The CDR3 length is 13 residues. CDR1 is SGHRS and CDR2 is YFSETQ in the germline V gene. The J segment lost 5 bases and the V segment lost 4 bases, leaving 3 bases of the junction unmatched. CDR3: CASSVQGATEAFF. The CDR3 coding sequence is TGCGCCAGCAGCGTACAGGGGGCTACTGAAGCTTTCTTT.

The genes are TRBV7-2 and TRBJ2-2, with 10 bases that match TRBD2. J lost 7 bases, V lost 8 bases, and 7 bases had no gene match. The CDR3 loop spans 14 amino acids. Germline V CDR1 and CDR2: SGHTA, FQGNSA. This CDR3 reads CASARAGGGGELFF. CDR3 coding DNA: TGTGCCAGCGCCCGAGCGGGGGGGGGCGGGGAGCTGTTTTTT.

Many counts were recorded for this clonotype. The V and J genes are TRBV10-2 and TRBJ1-5; no clear D. The V gene lost 6 bases and the J gene lost 2 bases, with 11 bases spanning the gap. The CDR3 runs to 14 residues. Per germline, CDR1 WSHSY and CDR2 SAAADI. CDR3 DNA sequence: TGCGCCAGCAGCGTAGTGTGGGGCAATCAGCCCCAGCATTTT. Its translation is CASSVVWGNQPQHF.

In its sample, this clonotype was seen many times. The chain recombines TRBV7-9 with TRBJ2-1; D is possibly TRBD1 (6 bases). V lost 9 bases to trimming and J lost 13 bases, with 22 bases between them. CDR3 length: 13 amino acids. In germline, CDR1 is SEHNR, CDR2 FQNEAQ (reference sequence). The CDR3 region has the DNA TGTGCCAGTGCACTTTCTCGGACAGAGCCCCAGTTCTTC. Protein: CASALSRTEPQFF.

In this sample, this clonotype turned up many times. The genes are TRBV9 and TRBJ2-3, with TRBD2 identical over 8 bases. Germline V gene sequence: CDR1 SGDLS, CDR2 YYNGEE. The trim removed 0 bases at V and 4 bases at J, leaving 4 bases unmatched. The CDR3 runs to 15 residues. The CDR3 region has the DNA TGTGCCAGCAGCGTAGTCCCAGCGGGGGCAGATACGCAGTATTTT. Translated: CASSVVPAGADTQYF.

This clonotype showed up many times. J is TRBJ1-2 and V is TRBV20-1; D ambiguous. Trimming left V 5 bases short and J 8 bases short, with 15 bases between. The length of the CDR3 is 12 residues. CDR1 is DFQATT and CDR2 is SNEGSKA in the germline V gene (reference sequence). The CDR3, as DNA: TGCAGTGCTGCCAGTCCCACTGGCGGCTACACCTTC. It codes for CSAASPTGGYTF.

In its sample, this clonotype was seen a few times. The rearrangement links TRBV29-1 to TRBJ1-1; weak D call: TRBD1 (6 bases). The V end was cut by 5 bases, the J end by 0 bases, with 10 bases between. Germline V CDR1 and CDR2: SQVTM, ANQGSEA. The CDR3 sequence is 13 residues long. Written as DNA, the CDR3 is TGCAGCGTTCCGGGGGGGCTGAACACTGAAGCTTTCTTT. It is translated as CSVPGGLNTEAFF. Using reference TRBV29-1 and TRBJ1-1 for the parts outside the CDR3, the full variable domain is SAVISQKPSRDICQRGTSLTIQCQVDSQVTMMFWYRQQPGQSLTLIATANQGSEATYESGFVIDKFPISRPNLTFSTLTVSNMSPEDSSIYLCSVPGGLNTEAFFGQGTRLTVV.

The chain employs TRBV6-2 or TRBV6-3 and TRBJ2-7; D unresolved. The CDR3 has 16 amino acids. Germline V gives CDR1 MNHEY, CDR2 SVGEGT. Trimming took 4 bases from V and 0 from J, leaving 16 bases between them. CDR3 in DNA: TGTGCCAGCAGTTCTTGGACCACCGGCGCCTCCTACGAGCAGTACGTC. Encoded protein: CASSSWTTGASYEQYV.

This clonotype was recorded at least ten times. The chain links TRBV11-2 to TRBJ2-5; D is ambiguous. CDR1 SGHAT and CDR2 FQNNGV come from the germline V gene. This CDR3 is 15 amino acids long. V was clipped by 1 base and J by 1 base, with 10 bases between them. As DNA, the CDR3 is TGTGCCAGCAGCTTAGGTTCGCAGCCCCAAGAGACCCAGTACTTC. This gives the protein CASSLGSQPQETQYF.

The CDR3 DNA reads as TGTGCCAGCACGTGGGAGGGAGGCGCCTCCGAAGCTTTCTTT. It specifies CASTWEGGASEAFF. The V gene is TRBV6-1, the J gene TRBJ1-1, with no clear D. The CDR3 is made up of 14 amino acids. Between the trimmed V and J ends, which lost 7 bases and 8 bases, there was a span of 20 bases. From germline, CDR1 is MNHNS and CDR2 SASEGT.

The rearrangement uses TRBV18 and TRBJ1-6; possibly TRBD1 for D (6 bases). V dropped 2 bases and J dropped 9 bases, with 14 bases sitting between them. Germline CDR1 and CDR2: KGHSH and LQKENI. This CDR3 is 15 amino acids long. DNA of the CDR3: TGTGCCAGCTCACCAAGGACAGCGGTTCTTTCACCCCTCCACTTT. Its translation: CASSPRTAVLSPLHF.

This clonotype was seen at least ten times. The chain combines TRBV5-1 with TRBJ1-6; 7 nucleotides match TRBD1. The germline V gene encodes CDR1 SGHRS and CDR2 YFSETQ. V lost 1 base and J lost 7; bases outside the gene matches: 8. This CDR3 is 16 amino acids long. CDR3 nucleotides: TGCGCCAGCAGCTTGATCCCGGGACAGCTCAATTCACCCCTCCACTTT. Encoded protein: CASSLIPGQLNSPLHF. The variable domain in full, with the rest retrieved from reference TRBV5-1 and TRBJ1-6, is KAGVTQTPRYLIKTRGQQVTLSCSPISGHRSVSWYQQTPGQGLQFLFEYFSETQRNKGNFPGRFSGRQFSNSRSEMNVSTLELGDSALYLCASSLIPGQLNSPLHFGNGTRLTVT.